A selection of T cell receptor beta chains follows, all from one sample in a study of control samples from healthy donors and cancer patients. The repertoire was sequenced with immunoSEQ multiplex PCR; TCRdb's copy has only in-frame clones and lacks some. The sample has some 120,000 clones, about 88% seen once. Source material: blood. All receptors derive from a man aged 18 to 29 in good health. Each CDR3 is given with its conserved first and last residue. A D gene is named only where the DNA matches it firmly. Expanded clones get a size class; other rows say once, few or many, or leave the size out.

NA | NA | TRBJ1-2 | TRBV4-3 | TGCGCCAGCAGCCAAGATCCGGCAAATCCCCATGGCTACACCTTC | CASSQDPANPHGYTF
few | NA | TRBJ1-4 | TRBV9 | TGTGCCAGCAGTGGGAAGGAAGGTTTGATGGCTAATGAAAAACTGTTTTTT | CASSGKEGLMANEKLFF
NA | NA | TRBJ2-3 | TRBV5-8 | TGTGCCAGCAGCTTGTCAGATACGCAGTATTTT | CASSLSDTQYF
NA | NA | TRBJ1-1 | TRBV5-6 | TGTGCCAGCAGCTTGGGAGGGCGGGGGAACACTGAAGCTTTCTTT | CASSLGGRGNTEAFF
NA | NA | TRBJ2-1 | TRBV27 | TGTGCCAGCAAAGAGAGACAGGTACTGGCAGGTGAGCAGTTCTTC | CASKERQVLAGEQFF
once | NA | TRBJ2-3 | TRBV7-9 | TGTGCCAGCAGAGGGCGGACCTTCTCTGATACGCAGTATTTT | CASRGRTFSDTQYF
few | NA | TRBJ2-7 | TRBV5-4 | TGTGCCAGCAGCTTGCCAGGGGAGCGGGTACACGAGCAGTACTTC | CASSLPGERVHEQYF
NA | TRBD2 | TRBJ2-3 | TRBV5-1 | TGCGCCAGCAGCTCGGGACTAGCCCCAGATACGCAGTATTTT | CASSSGLAPDTQYF
few | TRBD1 | TRBJ1-1 | TRBV12-5 | TGTGCTAGTGGTTTGCAGGGGGAGGCTTGGTGGGGAGCTTTCTTT | CASGLQGEAWWGAFF
NA | TRBD2 | TRBJ2-7 | TRBV2 | TGTGCCAGCAGTGAAGCGCGGGCGGGAGGGCCGGGAGAGCAGTACTTC | CASSEARAGGPGEQYF
NA | NA | TRBJ1-1 | TRBV7-3 | TGTGCCACCCGGGCGGCGCTGAACACTGAAGCTTTCTTT | CATRAALNTEAFF
once | NA | TRBJ2-1 | TRBV29-1 | TGCAGCGTTGTAGCGGGACAGCACAATGAGCAGTTCTTC | CSVVAGQHNEQFF